This T cell receptor beta chain was captured by sequencing in a study of T cell repertoires in cytomegalovirus infection (dated 2019 in TCRdb). In terms of the full investigation: Alongside well-studied HLA-B-restricted epitopes, the peptide stimulations were aimed at recently identified HLA-C-restricted CMV epitopes, whose presentation resists viral immunomodulation. The HLA type of each donor mattered for the analysis, because public TCR beta signatures pointed to carriage of CMV infection along with the matching HLA type.

A word on this clonotype: Its antigen is unknown. No quality values exist for individual bases; no much larger clone is one base distant.

Ends trimmed: V by 7 bases, J by 1 base; bases unmatched to a gene: 5. From the cysteine up to the phenylalanine, the CDR3 has a length of 14 residues. The only DNA kept is the CDR3, 42 bases in frame from the first base. Taken from the germline V gene, the CDR1 and CDR2 loops are MNHNS and SASEGT. The paper's findings and limits, for the study overall: Carriers of CMV infection plus the relevant HLA type were discriminated by the cumulative frequency of public TCR beta family members in the study cohort and in an independent approximately 350-donor cohort. In the ex vivo response, HLA-C-restricted CMV-specific TCR beta clonotypes were dominant, and in two of eight donors the single most frequent clonotype came from this HLA-C-restricted group.

The sample's treatment or condition label, in plain terms: in vitro stimulation with specific CMV peptide epitopes to enrich CMV-specific T cells. The listed sequencing device is Illumina HiSeq 1500. TCRdb reanalyzed the raw reads on its own, using fastp at Q25 for trimming and MiXCR for clone calling, and kept in-frame beta chains. Duplicate CDR3 protein sequences are folded into a single record with the most common DNA and genes. The sample profile shows a few hundred thousand distinct CDR3 sequences; 40% of them were found once. Around 50% of the sample is taken by the ten largest. The sequence was collected from a human donor in good health (CMV status not recorded). Some clones in this sample may be carry-over from other donors' samples. The input for sequencing was cultured PBMCs, taken from culture after CMV antigen stimulation. This receptor chain uses TRBV6-1 and TRBJ2-3; TRBD1 fits 7 bases in the junction. The nucleotide sequence is given as TGTGCCAGCACTAGACAGGGTCGCACAGATACGCAGTATTTT. Its protein reads: CASTRQGRTDTQYF.